This paragraph covers one T cell receptor (beta chain) sequence. The antigen this receptor binds is unknown. Nothing much larger sits one base from this clone, and base qualities are not available. The trial excluded patients who had a history of autoimmune disease or who were on systemic immunosuppression. In every dose cohort, peripheral blood was drawn for TCR sequencing at baseline, cycle 4 day 1, and cycle 7 day 1. The samples were taken from a phase I, first-in-human, multicenter, open-label dose-escalation trial of ivuxolimab. Adults with locally advanced or metastatic head and neck squamous cell, hepatocellular, melanoma or renal cell carcinoma were enrolled in the trial. Before TCR sequencing, CD4+ T cells and CD8+ T cells were sorted from peripheral blood as separate populations. To sequence the TCRbeta CDR3 region, genomic DNA was isolated from the sorted cells. The immunoSEQ Assay was used to sequence the TCRbeta CDR3 regions. Sourced from immuneACCESS, this table was stored by TCRdb with only in-frame sequences that have V and J called. A share of the clones is absent; for the studies checked, an unresolved V gene accounts for under half, and the remainder has no known explanation. In all, the sample holds roughly 140,000 clones, and 85% to 95% of those were seen once. Approximately 0.3% of the sample is in the top ten clones.

Trimming leaves V shorter by 5 bases and J shorter by 4 bases, with the junction holding 8 bases beyond the gene matches. The CDR3 holds 15 amino acids from the cysteine to the phenylalanine. Only the CDR3 portion is preserved as DNA: 45 bases, with reading frame beginning at the first base. For CDR1 and CDR2, the germline V gene (reference sequence) lists PRHDT and FYEKMQ. These data originate in a study of OX40 agonist ivuxolimab in advanced cancers. Notes on the research overall: Ivuxolimab was a fully human IgG2 agonistic monoclonal antibody targeting the costimulatory receptor OX40 (CD134). Intravenous ivuxolimab was administered to patients every 2 weeks at six dose levels: 0.01, 0.1, 0.3, 1.5, 3 and 10 mg/kg. Of the 50 or so patients in dose escalation, about 20 had hepatocellular carcinoma, approximately 15 had melanoma, 9 had renal cell carcinoma and 9 had head and neck cancer. In the dose-escalation cohort, 75% to 90% of patients were male, and the mean age was roughly 56 years with a range of roughly 20 to 85. Prior anti-PD-1, anti-PD-L1 or anti-CTLA-4 therapy was permitted, and checkpoint inhibitors had been received by 40% to 50% of dose-escalation patients. Partial responses occurred in three dose-escalation patients: two with cutaneous melanoma and one with hepatocellular carcinoma. Peripheral TCRbeta sequencing was intended to test whether TCR sequence diversity was altered and clonal T-cell expansion was caused by ivuxolimab. The paper describes the monotherapy dose-escalation part (N ≈ 51 patients) of the phase I trial of ivuxolimab.

General findings and caveats noted by the study authors: Low levels of normalized T-cell clonal expansion were also seen in some nonresponding patients. Partial responders in the 0.1-3.0 mg/kg groups had among the lowest normalized peripheral clonal expansion, especially among CD8+ T cells. After ivuxolimab, more expanded clones were found on average in CD8+ T cells than in CD4+ T cells. At doses of 0.1 to 3.0 mg/kg, clonal expansion of both CD4+ and CD8+ blood T cells was observed from baseline to week 6. Which antigens the clonally expanded peripheral T cells were specific for was not determined.

Sequenced here: CD4+ or CD8+ T cells sorted from blood, sampled in a trial of the OX40 agonist ivuxolimab. This TCR derives from an adult with an advanced solid tumor such as melanoma, head and neck, liver or kidney cancer. The sequence is built from TRBV13 and TRBJ1-2, and 9 junctional nucleotides match TRBD1. The CDR3 here reads CASSHYRGQGYGYTF. The DNA sequence is TGTGCCAGCAGCCATTACAGGGGGCAGGGCTATGGCTACACCTTC.